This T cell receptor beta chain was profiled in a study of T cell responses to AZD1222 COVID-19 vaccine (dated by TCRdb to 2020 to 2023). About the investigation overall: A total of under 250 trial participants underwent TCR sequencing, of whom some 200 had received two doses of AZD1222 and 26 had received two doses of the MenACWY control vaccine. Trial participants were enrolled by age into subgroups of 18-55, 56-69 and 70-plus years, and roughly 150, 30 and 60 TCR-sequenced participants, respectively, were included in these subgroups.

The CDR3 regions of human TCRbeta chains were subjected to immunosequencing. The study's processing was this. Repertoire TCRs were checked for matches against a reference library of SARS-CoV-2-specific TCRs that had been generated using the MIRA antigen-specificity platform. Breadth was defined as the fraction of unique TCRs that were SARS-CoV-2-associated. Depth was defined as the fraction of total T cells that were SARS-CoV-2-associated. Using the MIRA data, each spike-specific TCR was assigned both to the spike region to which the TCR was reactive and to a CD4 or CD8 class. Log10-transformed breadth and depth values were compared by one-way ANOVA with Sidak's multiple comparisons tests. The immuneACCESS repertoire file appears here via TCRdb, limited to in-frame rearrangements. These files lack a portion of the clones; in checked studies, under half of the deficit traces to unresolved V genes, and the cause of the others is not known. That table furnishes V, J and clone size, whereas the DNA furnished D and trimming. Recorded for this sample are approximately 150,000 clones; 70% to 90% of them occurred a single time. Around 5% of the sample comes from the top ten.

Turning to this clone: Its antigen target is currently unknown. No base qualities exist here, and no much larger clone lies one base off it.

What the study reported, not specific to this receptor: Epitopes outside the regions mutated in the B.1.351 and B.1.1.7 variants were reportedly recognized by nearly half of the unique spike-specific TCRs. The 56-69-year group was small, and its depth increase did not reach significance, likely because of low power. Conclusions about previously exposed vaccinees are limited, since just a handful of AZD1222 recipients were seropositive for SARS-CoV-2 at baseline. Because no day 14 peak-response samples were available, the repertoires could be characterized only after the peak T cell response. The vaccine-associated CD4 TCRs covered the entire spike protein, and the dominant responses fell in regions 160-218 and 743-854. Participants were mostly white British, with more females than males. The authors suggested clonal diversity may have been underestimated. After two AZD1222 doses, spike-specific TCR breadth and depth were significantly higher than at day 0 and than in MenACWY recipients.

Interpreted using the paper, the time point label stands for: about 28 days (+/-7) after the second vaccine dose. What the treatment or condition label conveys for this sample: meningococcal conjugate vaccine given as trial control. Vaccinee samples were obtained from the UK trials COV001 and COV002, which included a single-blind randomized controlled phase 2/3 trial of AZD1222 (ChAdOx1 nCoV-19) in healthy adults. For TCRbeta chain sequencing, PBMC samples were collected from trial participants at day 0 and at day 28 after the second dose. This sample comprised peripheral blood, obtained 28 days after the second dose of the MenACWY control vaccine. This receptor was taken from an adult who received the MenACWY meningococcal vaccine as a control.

The nucleotide sequence reads as follows: TGTGCCAGCCGGGCAGGGACGATGAACACTGAAGCTTTCTTT. Its protein product is CASRAGTMNTEAFF. The chain is made from TRBV28 and TRBJ1-1; matching of 5 bases hints at TRBD1 as the D gene. From a lookup of the germline V gene, CDR1 and CDR2 are MDHEN and SYDVKM. The CDR3 contains 14 residues, cysteine and phenylalanine counted. CDR3 DNA only is kept here, 42 bases in frame from base 1. V is pared back by 8 bases and J by 0 bases, with 13 bases lying between the germline termini.